This T cell receptor beta chain appears in the sequencing data of a study of PD-1 blockade in classical Hodgkin lymphoma. Study as a whole: Patients had nivolumab dosed at 3 mg/kg, delivered intravenously every 2 weeks.

Data came from immunoSEQ multiplex PCR; TCRdb stores just in-frame clones and leaves some out. The table lists tens of thousands of clones, approximately 78% of them singletons. Time point denoted: cycle 4 day 1 (C4D1), after about 6 weeks of nivolumab. All trial patients relapsed after autologous stem cell transplantation. Patients had relapsed/refractory classical Hodgkin lymphoma with complete response, partial response or progressive disease as best response. This clone was observed a handful of times. The CDR3 is made up of 15 amino acids. Looked up from germline, CDR1 is SGDLS and CDR2 is YYNGEE. V was shortened by 5 bases and J by 1 base, with 13 bases between the two germline ends.

The TCR originated in a human donor with classical Hodgkin lymphoma. The input for sequencing was peripheral blood mononuclear cells (PBMCs), taken before the fourth cycle of nivolumab. The chain couples TRBV9 to TRBJ1-5; no clear D gene. In DNA, the CDR3 is TGTGCCAGCAGTGCTGGCCCCCTGAGCAATCAGCCCCAGCATTTT. It yields the protein CASSAGPLSNQPQHF.